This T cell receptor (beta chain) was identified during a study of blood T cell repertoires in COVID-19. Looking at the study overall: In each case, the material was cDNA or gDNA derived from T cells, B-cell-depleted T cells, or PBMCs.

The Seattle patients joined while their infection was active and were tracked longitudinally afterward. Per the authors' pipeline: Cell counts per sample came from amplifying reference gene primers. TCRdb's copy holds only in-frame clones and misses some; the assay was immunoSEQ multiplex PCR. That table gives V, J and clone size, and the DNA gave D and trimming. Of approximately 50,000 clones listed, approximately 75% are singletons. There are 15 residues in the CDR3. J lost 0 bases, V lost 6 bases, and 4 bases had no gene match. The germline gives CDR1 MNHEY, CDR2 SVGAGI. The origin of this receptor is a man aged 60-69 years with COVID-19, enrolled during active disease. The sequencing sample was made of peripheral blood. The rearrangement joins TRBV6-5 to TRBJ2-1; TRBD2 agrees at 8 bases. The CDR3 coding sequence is TGTGCCAGCAGACGGAGCGGGAGCTCCTACAATGAGCAGTTCTTC. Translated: CASRRSGSSYNEQFF.